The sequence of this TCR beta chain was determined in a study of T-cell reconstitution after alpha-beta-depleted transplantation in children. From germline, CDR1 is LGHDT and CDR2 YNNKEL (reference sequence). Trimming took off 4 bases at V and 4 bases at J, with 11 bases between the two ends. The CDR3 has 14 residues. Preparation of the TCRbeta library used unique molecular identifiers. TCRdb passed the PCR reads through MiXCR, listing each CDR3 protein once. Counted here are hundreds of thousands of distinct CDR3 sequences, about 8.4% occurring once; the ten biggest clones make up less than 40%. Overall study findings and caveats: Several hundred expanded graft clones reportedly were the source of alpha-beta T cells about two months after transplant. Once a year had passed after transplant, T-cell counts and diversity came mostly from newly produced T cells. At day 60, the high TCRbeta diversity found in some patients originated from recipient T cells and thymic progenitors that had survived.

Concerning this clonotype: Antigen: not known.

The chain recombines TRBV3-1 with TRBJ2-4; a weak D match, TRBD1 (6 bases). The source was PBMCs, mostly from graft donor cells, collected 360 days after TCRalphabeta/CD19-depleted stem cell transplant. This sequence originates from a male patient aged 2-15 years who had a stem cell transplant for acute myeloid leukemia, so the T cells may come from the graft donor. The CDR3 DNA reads TGTGCCAGCAGCCTGACAGGCGTAAAAAACATTCAGTACTTC. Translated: CASSLTGVKNIQYF.